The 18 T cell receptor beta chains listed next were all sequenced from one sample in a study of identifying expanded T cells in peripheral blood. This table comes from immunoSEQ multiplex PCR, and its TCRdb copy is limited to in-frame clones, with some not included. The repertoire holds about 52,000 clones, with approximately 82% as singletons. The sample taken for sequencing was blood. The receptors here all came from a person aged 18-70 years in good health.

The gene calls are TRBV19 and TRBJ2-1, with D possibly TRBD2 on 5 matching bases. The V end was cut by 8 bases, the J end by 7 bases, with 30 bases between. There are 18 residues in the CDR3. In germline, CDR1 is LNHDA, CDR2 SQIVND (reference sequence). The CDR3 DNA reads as TGTGCCAGTTATAGTAGCACAGTTCCCGGGTTTACGGGGAATGAGCAGTTCTTC. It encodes CASYSSTVPGFTGNEQFF.

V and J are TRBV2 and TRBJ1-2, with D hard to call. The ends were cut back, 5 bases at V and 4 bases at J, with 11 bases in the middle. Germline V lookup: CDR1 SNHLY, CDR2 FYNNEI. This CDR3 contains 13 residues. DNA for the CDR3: TGTGCCAGCAGTAAATTCGGTACCTATGGCTACACCTTC. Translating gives CASSKFGTYGYTF.

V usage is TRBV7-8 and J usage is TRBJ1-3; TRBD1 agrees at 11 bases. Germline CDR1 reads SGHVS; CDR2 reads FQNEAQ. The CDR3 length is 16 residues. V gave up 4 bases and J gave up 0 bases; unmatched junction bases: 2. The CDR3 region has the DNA TGTGCCAGCAGCTCAGGGACAGGGGGCTCTGGAAACACCATATATTTT. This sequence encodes CASSSGTGGSGNTIYF. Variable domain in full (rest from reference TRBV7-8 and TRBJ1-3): GAGVSQSPRYKVAKRGQDVALRCDPISGHVSLFWYQQALGQGPEFLTYFQNEAQLDKSGLPSDRFFAERPEGSVSTLKIQRTQQEDSAVYLCASSSGTGGSGNTIYFGEGSWLTVV.

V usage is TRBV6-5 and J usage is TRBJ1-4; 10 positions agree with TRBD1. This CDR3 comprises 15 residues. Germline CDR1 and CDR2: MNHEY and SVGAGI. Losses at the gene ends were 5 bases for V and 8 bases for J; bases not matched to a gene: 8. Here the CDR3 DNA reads TGTGCCAGCAGTCCCGCCGGGACAGGGGTCGAAAAACTGTTTTTT. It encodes CASSPAGTGVEKLFF.

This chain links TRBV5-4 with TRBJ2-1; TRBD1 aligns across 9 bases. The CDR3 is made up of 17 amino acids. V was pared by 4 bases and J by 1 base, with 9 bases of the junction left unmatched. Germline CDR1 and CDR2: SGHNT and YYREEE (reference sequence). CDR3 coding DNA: TGTGCCAGCAGCCCCCCCGGGACAGGGCGATCCTACAATGAGCAGTTCTTC. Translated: CASSPPGTGRSYNEQFF. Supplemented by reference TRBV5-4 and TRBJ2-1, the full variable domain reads ETGVTQSPTHLIKTRGQQVTLRCSSQSGHNTVSWYQQALGQGPQFIFQYYREEENGRGNFPPRFSGLQFPNYSSELNVNALELDDSALYLCASSPPGTGRSYNEQFFGPGTRLTVL.

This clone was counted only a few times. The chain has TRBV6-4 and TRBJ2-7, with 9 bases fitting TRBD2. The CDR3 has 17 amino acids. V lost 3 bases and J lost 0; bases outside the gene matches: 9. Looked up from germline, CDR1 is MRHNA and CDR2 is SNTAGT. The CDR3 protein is CASSDGLAPSSSYEQYF. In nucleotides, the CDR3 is TGTGCCAGCAGTGATGGACTAGCGCCTTCCAGCTCCTACGAGCAGTACTTC.

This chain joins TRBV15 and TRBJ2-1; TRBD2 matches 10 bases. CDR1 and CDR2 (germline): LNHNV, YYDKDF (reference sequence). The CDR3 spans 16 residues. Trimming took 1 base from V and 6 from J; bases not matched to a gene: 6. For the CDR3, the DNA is TGTGCCACCAGCAGAGGAGCAAGCGGGAGGGCCAATGAGCAGTTCTTC. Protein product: CATSRGASGRANEQFF.

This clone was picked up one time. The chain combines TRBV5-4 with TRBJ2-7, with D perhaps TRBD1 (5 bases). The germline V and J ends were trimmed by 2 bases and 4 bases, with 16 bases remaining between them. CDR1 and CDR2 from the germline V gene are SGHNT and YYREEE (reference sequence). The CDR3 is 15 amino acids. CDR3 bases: TGTGCCAGCAGCTTATATCAGGGCCTGGGGTACGAGCAGTACTTC. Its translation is CASSLYQGLGYEQYF.

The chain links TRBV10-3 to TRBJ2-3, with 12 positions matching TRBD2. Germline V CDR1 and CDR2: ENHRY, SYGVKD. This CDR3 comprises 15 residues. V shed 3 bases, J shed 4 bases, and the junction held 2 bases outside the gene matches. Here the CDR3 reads CAISDASGGADTQYF. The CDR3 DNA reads TGTGCCATCAGTGACGCTAGCGGGGGGGCAGATACGCAGTATTTT.

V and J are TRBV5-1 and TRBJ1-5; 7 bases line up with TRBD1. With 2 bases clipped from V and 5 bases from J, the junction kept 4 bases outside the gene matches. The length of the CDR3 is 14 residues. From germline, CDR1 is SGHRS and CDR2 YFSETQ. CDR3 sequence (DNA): TGCGCCAGCAGCTTACAGGGGAAGGATCAGCCCCAGCATTTT. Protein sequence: CASSLQGKDQPQHF. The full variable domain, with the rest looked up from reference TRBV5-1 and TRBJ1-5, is KAGVTQTPRYLIKTRGQQVTLSCSPISGHRSVSWYQQTPGQGLQFLFEYFSETQRNKGNFPGRFSGRQFSNSRSEMNVSTLELGDSALYLCASSLQGKDQPQHFGDGTRLSIL.

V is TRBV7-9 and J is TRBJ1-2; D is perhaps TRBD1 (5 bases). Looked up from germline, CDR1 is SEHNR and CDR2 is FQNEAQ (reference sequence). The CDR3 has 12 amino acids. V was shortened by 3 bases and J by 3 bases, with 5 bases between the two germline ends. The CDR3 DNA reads TGTGCCAGCAGCTTGACAGACTATGGCTACACCTTC. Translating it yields CASSLTDYGYTF.

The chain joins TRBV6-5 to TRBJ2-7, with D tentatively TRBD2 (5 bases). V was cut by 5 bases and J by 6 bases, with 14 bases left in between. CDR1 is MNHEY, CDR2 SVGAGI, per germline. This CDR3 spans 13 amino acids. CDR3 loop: CASSASDSTEQYF. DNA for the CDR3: TGTGCCAGCAGTGCCTCGGACTCAACCGAGCAGTACTTC.

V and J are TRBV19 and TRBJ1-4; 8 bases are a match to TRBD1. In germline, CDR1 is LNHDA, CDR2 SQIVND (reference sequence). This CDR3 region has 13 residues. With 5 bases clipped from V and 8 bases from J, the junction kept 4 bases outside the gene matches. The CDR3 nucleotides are TGTGCCAGTAGTTTTGACAGGGGAGAAAAACTGTTTTTT. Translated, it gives CASSFDRGEKLFF. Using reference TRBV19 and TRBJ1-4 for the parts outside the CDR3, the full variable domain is DGGITQSPKYLFRKEGQNVTLSCEQNLNHDAMYWYRQDPGQGLRLIYYSQIVNDFQKGDIAEGYSVSREKKESFPLTVTSAQKNPTAFYLCASSFDRGEKLFFGSGTQLSVL.

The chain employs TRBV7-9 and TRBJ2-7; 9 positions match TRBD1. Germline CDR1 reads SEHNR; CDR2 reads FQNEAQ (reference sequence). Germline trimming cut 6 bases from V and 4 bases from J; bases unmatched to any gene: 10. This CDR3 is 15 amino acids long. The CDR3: CASSSSGTGKYEQYF. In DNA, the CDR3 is TGTGCCAGCAGTTCGTCGGGGACAGGGAAGTACGAGCAGTACTTC.

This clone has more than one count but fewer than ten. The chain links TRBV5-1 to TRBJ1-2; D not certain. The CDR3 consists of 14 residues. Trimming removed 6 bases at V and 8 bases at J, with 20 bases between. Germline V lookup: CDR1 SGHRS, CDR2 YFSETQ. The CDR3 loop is CASTISAGAGGYTF. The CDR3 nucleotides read TGCGCCAGCACAATATCAGCAGGTGCTGGGGGCTACACCTTC.

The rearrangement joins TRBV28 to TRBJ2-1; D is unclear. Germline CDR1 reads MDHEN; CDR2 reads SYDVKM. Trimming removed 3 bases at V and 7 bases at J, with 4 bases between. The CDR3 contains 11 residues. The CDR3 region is CASSFPNEQFF. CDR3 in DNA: TGTGCCAGCAGTTTCCCGAATGAGCAGTTCTTC.

CDR3 coding DNA: TGTGCCAGCAGTGAGGGGGGGGGCCTCAATCAGCCCCAGCATTTT. This codes for CASSEGGGLNQPQHF. The chain carries TRBV6-1 and TRBJ1-5; D is perhaps TRBD1 (6 bases). V lost 3 bases and J 3 bases, leaving 12 bases between the germline ends. The CDR3 extends over 15 amino acids. CDR1 MNHNS and CDR2 SASEGT come from the germline V gene.

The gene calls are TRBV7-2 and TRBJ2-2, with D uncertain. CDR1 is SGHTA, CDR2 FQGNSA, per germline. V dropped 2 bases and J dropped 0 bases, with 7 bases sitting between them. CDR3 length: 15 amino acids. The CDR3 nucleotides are TGTGCCAGCAGCTTATCTAGGACGAACACCGGGGAGCTGTTTTTT. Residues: CASSLSRTNTGELFF.